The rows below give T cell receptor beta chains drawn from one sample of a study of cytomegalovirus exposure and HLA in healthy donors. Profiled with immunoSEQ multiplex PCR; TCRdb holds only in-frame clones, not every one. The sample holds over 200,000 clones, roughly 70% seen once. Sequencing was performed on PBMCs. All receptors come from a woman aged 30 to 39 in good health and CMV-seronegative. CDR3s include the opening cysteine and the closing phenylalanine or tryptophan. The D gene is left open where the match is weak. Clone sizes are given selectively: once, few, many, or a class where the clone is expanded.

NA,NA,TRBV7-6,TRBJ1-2,CASSPSTTNYGYTF,TGTGCCAGCAGCCCTTCAACAACGAACTATGGCTACACCTTC
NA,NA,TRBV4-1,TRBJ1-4,CASGTTGTQYEKLFF,TGCGCCAGCGGGACAACCGGGACACAGTATGAAAAACTGTTTTTT
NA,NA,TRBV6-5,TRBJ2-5,CASRGASSETQYF,TGTGCCAGCAGGGGAGCAAGCTCGGAGACCCAGTACTTC
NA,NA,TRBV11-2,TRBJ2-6,CASSLTGLLSGANVLTF,TGTGCCAGCAGCTTGACAGGTCTATTATCTGGGGCCAACGTCCTGACTTTC
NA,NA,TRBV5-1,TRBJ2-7,CASSLVQVSGYEQYF,TGCGCCAGCAGCTTGGTACAGGTTTCGGGCTACGAGCAGTACTTC
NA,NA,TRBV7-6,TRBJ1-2,CASSFPGSYGYTF,TGTGCCAGCAGCTTTCCGGGGAGCTATGGCTACACCTTC
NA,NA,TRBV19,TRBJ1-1,CASSIQAGEYTEAFF,TGTGCCAGTAGTATCCAGGCAGGGGAATACACTGAAGCTTTCTTT
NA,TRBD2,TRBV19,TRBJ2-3,CASSIQRGVSDTQYF,TGTGCCAGTAGTATACAGCGGGGGGTGTCAGATACGCAGTATTTT
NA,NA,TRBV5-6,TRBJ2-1,CASSLTAGLENEQFF,TGTGCCAGCAGCTTGACGGCAGGGCTTGAGAATGAGCAGTTCTTC
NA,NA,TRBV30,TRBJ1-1,CAWETWSEAFF,TGTGCCTGGGAAACGTGGAGTGAAGCTTTCTTT
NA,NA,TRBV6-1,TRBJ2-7,CASSPRTALYEQYF,TGTGCCAGCAGTCCTCGGACAGCGCTCTACGAGCAGTACTTC
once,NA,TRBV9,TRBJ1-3,CASSGLISGNTIYF,TGTGCCAGCAGCGGGCTCATCTCTGGAAACACCATATATTTT
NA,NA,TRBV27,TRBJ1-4,CASSITGRGGEKLFF,TGTGCCAGCAGCATAACAGGGAGGGGAGGAGAAAAACTGTTTTTT
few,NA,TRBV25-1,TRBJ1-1,CASRGKRGGITEAFF,TGTGCCAGCAGAGGGAAAAGGGGCGGGATCACTGAAGCTTTCTTT
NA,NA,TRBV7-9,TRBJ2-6,CAGTARRYSGANVLTF,TGTGCCGGGACTGCCAGGCGTTACTCTGGGGCCAACGTCCTGACTTTC